What follows describes a single T cell receptor (beta chain). Profiling relied on immunoSEQ multiplex PCR, and the TCRdb table lists in-frame clones only, not all of them. The table has 100,000 to 150,000 clones, over 90% seen once. This specimen comes from a study of cytomegalovirus exposure and HLA in healthy donors. The CDR3 extends over 12 amino acids. The germline V gene encodes CDR1 SQVTM and CDR2 ANQGSEA. The V and J ends lost 4 bases and 0 bases respectively, with 6 bases between them. The chain is built from TRBV29-1 and TRBJ1-1; a weak D match, TRBD1 (5 bases). Sequencing was done on a sample of PBMCs. The sequence came from a woman between 18 and 29 years old in good health and CMV-seronegative. The chain's CDR3 is CSVGQMNTEAFF. The CDR3 bases are TGCAGCGTTGGACAGATGAACACTGAAGCTTTCTTT.